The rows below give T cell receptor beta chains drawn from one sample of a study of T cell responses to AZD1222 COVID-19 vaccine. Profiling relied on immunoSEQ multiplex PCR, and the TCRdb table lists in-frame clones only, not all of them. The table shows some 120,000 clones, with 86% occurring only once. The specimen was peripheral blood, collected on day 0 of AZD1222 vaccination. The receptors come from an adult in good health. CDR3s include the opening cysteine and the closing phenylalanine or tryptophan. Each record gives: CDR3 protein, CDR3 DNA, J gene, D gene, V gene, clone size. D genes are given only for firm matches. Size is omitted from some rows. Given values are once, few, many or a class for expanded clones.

CDR3: CASSQSGAIYYGYTF
DNA: TGTGCCAGCAGCCAATCGGGGGCAATCTACTATGGCTACACCTTC
J: TRBJ1-2
D: -
V: TRBV3-1/TRBV3-2
size: -

CDR3: CASRDRGLLGAPLHF
DNA: TGTGCCAGCCGGGACAGGGGGCTTCTCGGCGCACCCCTCCACTTT
J: TRBJ1-6
D: TRBD1
V: TRBV25-1
size: -

CDR3: CASSTRSSGRATEQFF
DNA: TGTGCCAGTAGTACTCGCTCTAGCGGGAGGGCCACTGAGCAGTTCTTC
J: TRBJ2-1
D: TRBD2
V: TRBV19
size: -

CDR3: CASSSGKGWNYEQYF
DNA: TGTGCCAGCAGCTCCGGGAAGGGTTGGAACTACGAGCAGTACTTC
J: TRBJ2-7
D: -
V: TRBV7-9
size: -

CDR3: CASTSADSSYNSPLHF
DNA: TGTGCCAGCACCAGTGCAGATAGCTCCTATAATTCACCCCTCCACTTT
J: TRBJ1-6
D: -
V: TRBV6-4
size: -

CDR3: CASSLGGTRGYTF
DNA: TGTGCCAGCAGCCTTGGAGGAACGAGGGGCTACACCTTC
J: TRBJ1-2
D: -
V: TRBV3-1/TRBV3-2
size: -

CDR3: CASSSADQPQHF
DNA: TGTGCCAGCAGTTCCGCGGATCAGCCCCAGCATTTT
J: TRBJ1-5
D: -
V: TRBV6-6
size: -

CDR3: CASSGRTSYNEQFF
DNA: TGTGCCAGCAGCGGACGGACCTCCTACAATGAGCAGTTCTTC
J: TRBJ2-1
D: -
V: TRBV2
size: -

CDR3: CASSPVVVQENQPQHF
DNA: TGTGCCAGCAGTCCGGTTGTAGTACAGGAGAATCAGCCCCAGCATTTT
J: TRBJ1-5
D: -
V: TRBV28
size: -

CDR3: CASSYLETSGVEQYF
DNA: TGTGCCAGCAGTTATCTGGAGACTAGCGGGGTCGAGCAGTACTTC
J: TRBJ2-7
D: TRBD2
V: TRBV6-5
size: -

CDR3: CASQDRGPSGELFF
DNA: TGTGCCAGCCAGGACAGGGGTCCGTCCGGGGAGCTGTTTTTT
J: TRBJ2-2
D: TRBD1
V: TRBV11-3
size: -

CDR3: CSVEGGNTIYF
DNA: TGCAGCGTTGAAGGTGGAAACACCATATATTTT
J: TRBJ1-3
D: -
V: TRBV29-1
size: -

CDR3: CASSLDGIDSGNTIYF
DNA: TGTGCCAGCAGCTTAGACGGAATTGACTCTGGAAACACCATATATTTT
J: TRBJ1-3
D: -
V: TRBV7-2
size: -

CDR3: CASSSGLAGGLSYNEQFF
DNA: TGTGCCAGCAGCTCGGGACTAGCGGGGGGGCTCTCCTACAATGAGCAGTTCTTC
J: TRBJ2-1
D: TRBD2
V: TRBV5-4
size: once

CDR3: CASYPRGGANEKLFF
DNA: TGTGCCAGCTACCCGCGGGGGGGAGCCAATGAAAAACTGTTTTTT
J: TRBJ1-4
D: -
V: TRBV6-5
size: -

CDR3: CASSSSQGIDYGYTF
DNA: TGTGCCAGCAGTTCGAGTCAGGGGATCGACTATGGCTACACCTTC
J: TRBJ1-2
D: -
V: TRBV28
size: -

CDR3: CASSLQTSGKETQYF
DNA: TGTGCCAGCAGTTTACAAACTAGCGGTAAAGAGACCCAGTACTTC
J: TRBJ2-5
D: TRBD2
V: TRBV28
size: -

CDR3: CASSLGAGLAYEQYF
DNA: TGTGCCAGCAGCTTAGGGGCAGGCCTGGCCTACGAGCAGTACTTC
J: TRBJ2-7
D: -
V: TRBV11-2
size: once

CDR3: CASSLFANGQGKYGTF
DNA: TGTGCCAGCAGTTTGTTTGCAAACGGACAGGGGAAGTACGGCACCTTC
J: TRBJ1-2
D: TRBD1
V: TRBV28
size: -

CDR3: CASSSGRDQPQHF
DNA: TGTGCCAGCTCCTCAGGGAGAGATCAGCCCCAGCATTTT
J: TRBJ1-5
D: -
V: TRBV18
size: -

CDR3: CASSPLWGQGSEAFF
DNA: TGCGCCAGCAGCCCCCTATGGGGACAGGGGTCAGAAGCTTTCTTT
J: TRBJ1-1
D: TRBD1
V: TRBV5-1
size: once

CDR3: CASSLARSSGNYNEQFF
DNA: TGTGCCAGCAGCTTGGCCCGATCTAGCGGGAACTACAATGAGCAGTTCTTC
J: TRBJ2-1
D: TRBD2
V: TRBV5-8
size: -

CDR3: CASSLRRTSGQETQYF
DNA: TGTGCCAGCAGCTTACGTCGGACTAGTGGCCAAGAGACCCAGTACTTC
J: TRBJ2-5
D: TRBD2
V: TRBV13
size: -

CDR3: CASSLVGQGASGYTF
DNA: TGCGCCAGCAGCTTGGTAGGACAGGGGGCAAGCGGCTACACCTTC
J: TRBJ1-2
D: TRBD1
V: TRBV5-1
size: -

CDR3: CASSFNRQGAQGEAFF
DNA: TGTGCCAGCAGTTTCAACAGGCAGGGGGCTCAGGGTGAAGCTTTCTTT
J: TRBJ1-1
D: TRBD1
V: TRBV28
size: -

CDR3: CASSLNSGVQETQYF
DNA: TGTGCCAGCAGCTTAAATTCCGGGGTACAAGAGACCCAGTACTTC
J: TRBJ2-5
D: -
V: TRBV7-9
size: few

CDR3: CSVELAGGSSYEQYF
DNA: TGCAGCGTTGAACTAGCGGGAGGATCCTCCTACGAGCAGTACTTC
J: TRBJ2-7
D: TRBD2
V: TRBV29-1
size: -

CDR3: CASSYLGNSPLHF
DNA: TGTGCCAGCAGTTATCTAGGTAATTCACCCCTCCACTTT
J: TRBJ1-6
D: -
V: TRBV6-9
size: -

CDR3: CASLRDRNQPQHF
DNA: TGTGCCAGTCTGAGGGACCGCAATCAGCCCCAGCATTTT
J: TRBJ1-5
D: -
V: TRBV6-6
size: -

CDR3: CASSPTGAPYEQYF
DNA: TGTGCCAGCTCACCTACAGGGGCCCCCTACGAGCAGTACTTC
J: TRBJ2-7
D: TRBD1
V: TRBV18
size: -

CDR3: CASSAGLAGTQYF
DNA: TGTGCCAGCAGCGCGGGACTAGCTGGGACCCAGTACTTC
J: TRBJ2-5
D: TRBD2
V: TRBV5-4
size: -

CDR3: CASSYPSGVGETQYF
DNA: TGTGCCAGCAGTTACCCCAGCGGGGTCGGGGAGACCCAGTACTTC
J: TRBJ2-5
D: TRBD2
V: TRBV6-6
size: -

CDR3: CASSQVRTSGTNEQFF
DNA: TGCGCCAGCAGCCAAGTGAGGACTAGCGGGACCAATGAGCAGTTCTTC
J: TRBJ2-1
D: TRBD2
V: TRBV4-1
size: -

CDR3: CASSLLERVGEQFF
DNA: TGTGCCAGCAGCTTGCTTGAAAGGGTCGGTGAGCAGTTCTTC
J: TRBJ2-1
D: -
V: TRBV5-5
size: -

CDR3: CASRLITTTEAFF
DNA: TGTGCCAGCAGGTTAATAACCACTACTGAAGCTTTCTTT
J: TRBJ1-1
D: -
V: TRBV2
size: -

CDR3: CASSFLRNQPQHF
DNA: TGTGCCAGCAGTTTTCTCAGAAATCAGCCCCAGCATTTT
J: TRBJ1-5
D: -
V: TRBV12-3/TRBV12-4
size: -